The 15 T cell receptor beta chains presented below share a single source sample, sequenced in a study of cytomegalovirus exposure and HLA in healthy donors. The PCR contained 60 Vbeta and 13 Jbeta primers. Profiled with immunoSEQ multiplex PCR; TCRdb holds only in-frame clones, not every one. The sample records 150,000 or so clones, 70% to 80% being singletons. The specimen was PBMCs. The receptors were sampled from a middle-aged man in good health and CMV-seropositive.

This rearrangement joins TRBV18 to TRBJ1-1; TRBD1 aligns across 7 bases. This CDR3 has 15 residues. Germline CDR1 reads KGHSH; CDR2 reads LQKENI. V gave up 4 bases and J gave up 2 bases; unmatched junction bases: 7. The CDR3 DNA follows: TGTGCCAGCTCACGGTCCGGGACAGTTAACACTGAAGCTTTCTTT. Residues: CASSRSGTVNTEAFF.

The chain has TRBV29-1 and TRBJ2-1, with a weak D call TRBD2 (6 bases). Trimming cost V 1 base and J 0 bases, with 13 bases left between them. The CDR3 totals 16 residues. The germline CDR1 and CDR2 sequences are SQVTM and ANQGSEA. CDR3 in DNA: TGCAGCGTTGAAGTGGCTAGCGCAACCTCCTACAATGAGCAGTTCTTC. Protein: CSVEVASATSYNEQFF.

This clone was recorded only once. The junction shows a germline mismatch at one end, possibly a read error. J is TRBJ2-5 and V is TRBV7-7; TRBD2 matches at 7 bases. Per the germline V gene, CDR1 is SSHAT and CDR2 is FNYEAQ (reference sequence). The CDR3 consists of 15 residues. CDR3 coding DNA: TGTGCCAGCAGCTCATATAGCGGGTCTCAAGAGGCCCAGTACTTC. Amino acid sequence: CASSSYSGSQEAQYF.

J is TRBJ2-3 and V is TRBV5-4, with 9 bases matching TRBD2. The CDR3 contains 16 residues. With 0 bases clipped from V and 4 bases from J, the junction kept 6 bases outside the gene matches. The germline gives CDR1 SGHNT, CDR2 YYREEE (reference sequence). CDR3 sequence (DNA): TGTGCCAGCAGCTTGGATAGCGGGGGAGGGGCAGATACGCAGTATTTT. Its translation is CASSLDSGGGADTQYF.

The chain has TRBV15 and TRBJ2-1; 7 bases align to TRBD2. CDR3 size: 14 residues. Germline CDR1 reads LNHNV; CDR2 reads YYDKDF (reference sequence). The J segment lost 4 bases and the V segment lost 3 bases, leaving 3 bases of the junction unmatched. CDR3 nucleotides: TGTGCCACCAGCAGTAGGCGGGAGTACAATGAGCAGTTCTTC. It translates to CATSSRREYNEQFF.

The rearrangement joins TRBV2 to TRBJ1-5, with D unclear. Germline V gives CDR1 SNHLY, CDR2 FYNNEI. The CDR3 totals 15 residues. V was clipped by 1 base and J by 2 bases, with 9 bases between them. Here the CDR3 reads CASSEGGLGNQPQHF. CDR3 sequence (DNA): TGTGCCAGCAGTGAAGGAGGGTTGGGCAATCAGCCCCAGCATTTT.

Details on this clone: A read error may produce the germline difference seen at one junction end. The chain employs TRBV6-1 and TRBJ2-6, with TRBD2 as a possible D gene (6 bases). CDR3 length: 13 amino acids. The germline CDR1 and CDR2 sequences are MNHNS and SASEGT. The CDR3 DNA reads TGTGCCAGCAGGGGGACTGGGGCCAACGGCCTGACTTTC. This codes for CASRGTGANGLTF.

The CDR3 DNA is TGTGCCAGCAGCTTGGACGTGGCGGGAGGGCCCCACGAGCAGTACTTC. Its protein product is CASSLDVAGGPHEQYF. V is TRBV5-6 and J is TRBJ2-7; 9 nucleotides line up with TRBD2. The CDR3 sequence is 16 residues long. CDR1 is SGHDT and CDR2 is YYEEEE in the germline V gene. V lost 0 bases and J lost 5; bases outside the gene matches: 9.

This clone was seen a few times. The rearrangement links TRBV5-1 to TRBJ1-5; perhaps TRBD1 as D (5 bases). The germline V gene has CDR1 SGHRS and CDR2 YFSETQ. The V gene lost 4 bases and the J gene lost 5 bases, with 16 bases spanning the gap. The CDR3 has 15 residues. CDR3 residues: CASSANGGLDQPQHF. The CDR3 nucleotides are TGCGCCAGCAGCGCCAACGGGGGACTGGATCAGCCCCAGCATTTT.

The rearrangement joins TRBV28 to TRBJ2-4, with D perhaps matching TRBD1 (6 bases). The V gene lost 10 bases and the J gene lost 5 bases, with 15 bases spanning the gap. Germline values: CDR1 MDHEN, CDR2 SYDVKM. CDR3 length: 13 residues. The CDR3 protein is CATAGDGENIQYF. The CDR3 DNA is TGTGCCACTGCAGGGGATGGGGAAAACATTCAGTACTTC.

In its sample, this clone ranks as medium-sized. The chain is built from TRBV4-1 and TRBJ1-3, with D possibly TRBD1 on 5 matching bases. Trimming shortened V by 3 bases and J by 7 bases, and 13 bases separated the two germline ends. Germline CDR1 reads MGHRA; CDR2 reads YSYEKL. The CDR3 totals 14 residues. CDR3 nucleotide sequence: TGCGCCAGCAGCCAGCCGTGGGGCCAGAACACCATATATTTT. It is translated as CASSQPWGQNTIYF.

This clone has only one observation. The chain has TRBV19 and TRBJ1-1, with 7 bases matching TRBD1. Germline trimming cut 3 bases from V and 4 bases from J; bases unmatched to any gene: 5. The CDR3 runs 14 residues. Germline lookup yields CDR1 LNHDA and CDR2 SQIVND (reference sequence). The CDR3 nucleotides are TGTGCCAGTAGTATCGACGCAGGGGGCACTGAAGCTTTCTTT. Residues: CASSIDAGGTEAFF.

In its sample, this clone was seen once. This chain uses TRBV5-1 with TRBJ1-2, with TRBD1 identical over 9 bases. The V gene's germline CDR1 is SGHRS and CDR2 YFSETQ. V lost 4 bases to trimming and J lost 7 bases; unmatched junction nucleotides: 8. CDR3 length equals 14 residues. The CDR3 sequence is CASSQQGADSGYTF. CDR3 DNA sequence: TGCGCCAGCAGCCAACAGGGGGCCGATAGTGGCTACACCTTC.

The chain recombines TRBV27 with TRBJ1-2; 7 nucleotides line up with TRBD1. The germline V gene encodes CDR1 MNHEY and CDR2 SMNVEV (reference sequence). The CDR3 spans 14 residues. Germline trimming cut 5 bases from V and 4 bases from J; bases unmatched to any gene: 7. CDR3 in amino acids: CASSPMTGTYGYTF. For the CDR3, the DNA is TGTGCCAGCAGTCCCATGACAGGGACCTATGGCTACACCTTC.

The sample holds one count of this clone. The rearrangement uses TRBV28 and TRBJ2-7; TRBD2 might be the D (6 bases). CDR3 size: 14 residues. The ends were cut back, 4 bases at V and 5 bases at J, with 15 bases in the middle. From germline, CDR1 is MDHEN and CDR2 SYDVKM. In nucleotides, the CDR3 is TGTGCCAGCAGTTCGCCGGGGGTGGCCAACGAGCAGTACTTC. Amino acid sequence: CASSSPGVANEQYF.